A selection of T cell receptor beta chains follows, all from one sample in a study of cytomegalovirus exposure and HLA in healthy donors. Repertoires were generated with immunoSEQ multiplex PCR, while TCRdb's copy carries only in-frame clones and drops some. The sample shows 40,000 to 55,000 clones, around 80% of them seen only once. Material for sequencing was PBMCs. The source of these receptors is a boy aged 5 to 17 in good health and CMV-seropositive. Each CDR3 is given with its conserved first and last residue. A D gene is named only where the DNA matches it firmly. Where a row states a size, it is once, few, many or the class of an expanded clone; other rows omit it.

TRBV4-1	TRBJ2-1	NA	TRBD2	CASSQTGRSKFF	TGCGCCAGCAGCCAAACCGGGAGGAGTAAGTTCTTC
TRBV7-9	TRBJ1-2	NA	NA	CASSLGQGMGYTF	TGTGCCAGCAGCTTAGGCCAGGGGATGGGCTACACCTTC
TRBV5-6	TRBJ1-1	NA	TRBD1	CASSGGQFTEAFF	TGTGCCAGCAGCGGGGGACAGTTCACTGAAGCTTTCTTT
TRBV2	TRBJ2-5	few	NA	CASLGGAGETQYF	TGTGCCAGCTTAGGGGGGGCCGGGGAGACCCAGTACTTC
TRBV5-1	TRBJ2-5	NA	NA	CASSTSGRTYF	TGCGCCAGCAGCACCTCAGGTAGAACCTACTTC
TRBV5-1	TRBJ2-2	few	TRBD1	CASSLSEGASTGELFF	TGCGCCAGCAGCTTGTCTGAGGGGGCGTCAACCGGGGAGCTGTTTTTT
TRBV29-1	TRBJ1-1	NA	TRBD1	CSVGEGVTGGTEAFF	TGCAGCGTTGGAGAGGGAGTGACAGGGGGCACTGAAGCTTTCTTT
TRBV5-6	TRBJ2-3	NA	TRBD2	CASSSSLGLAVTDTQYF	TGTGCCAGCAGCTCTTCTTTGGGACTAGCGGTCACAGATACGCAGTATTTT
TRBV6-5	TRBJ2-3	once	NA	CASSYGQGLTDTQYF	TGTGCCAGCAGTTATGGGCAGGGGCTCACAGATACGCAGTATTTT
TRBV13	TRBJ2-7	NA	TRBD2	CASSSTSGSSYEQYF	TGTGCCAGCAGTTCGACTAGCGGCTCCTCCTACGAGCAGTACTTC
TRBV6-1	TRBJ1-2	NA	NA	CASSPTEAYGYTF	TGTGCCAGCAGCCCGACAGAGGCCTATGGCTACACCTTC
TRBV6-5	TRBJ1-2	NA	TRBD1	CASSYFPTGGGGYTF	TGTGCCAGCAGTTACTTCCCAACAGGGGGCGGTGGCTACACCTTC
TRBV7-2	TRBJ2-1	NA	NA	CASTPSPVLYNEQFF	TGTGCCAGCACCCCCTCACCGGTTCTCTACAATGAGCAGTTCTTC
TRBV7-2	TRBJ2-4	NA	NA	CASSSGLFYGIQYF	TGTGCCAGCAGCTCTGGACTATTTTATGGCATTCAGTACTTC
TRBV9	TRBJ2-1	NA	TRBD2	CASSVFGTSGTDNEQFF	TGTGCCAGCAGCGTATTCGGGACTAGCGGAACTGACAATGAGCAGTTCTTC
TRBV9	TRBJ2-2	few	NA	CASSVERGRTGELFF	TGTGCCAGCAGCGTAGAACGGGGTCGCACCGGGGAGCTGTTTTTT
TRBV5-6	TRBJ2-5	NA	TRBD1	CASSSGQGQETQYF	TGTGCCAGCAGCTCTGGACAGGGCCAAGAGACCCAGTACTTC
TRBV5-1	TRBJ2-3	NA	NA	CASSARSSTDTQYF	TGCGCCAGTTCAGCCCGGAGTAGCACAGATACGCAGTATTTT
TRBV2	TRBJ2-3	NA	NA	CASTGLDTDTQYF	TGTGCCAGCACGGGTTTAGATACAGATACGCAGTATTTT
TRBV5-5	TRBJ2-7	NA	TRBD1	CAVGRTGNPYEQYF	TGTGCCGTTGGAAGGACAGGTAACCCCTACGAGCAGTACTTC
TRBV19	TRBJ1-1	NA	TRBD1	CASSIGTGWTEAFF	TGTGCCAGTAGTATTGGGACAGGGTGGACTGAAGCTTTCTTT
TRBV6-1	TRBJ1-4	NA	NA	CASSEDRAGELFF	TGTGCCAGCAGTGAAGACAGGGCGGGCGAACTGTTTTTT